These 9 T cell receptor beta chains were sequenced from one sample in a study of persistence of HIV-infected CD4 T cells. The libraries were made with immunoSEQ version 4 in survey mode. Clones were read by immunoSEQ multiplex PCR, and TCRdb kept only the in-frame ones, dropping some. The sample contains 30,000 to 45,000 clones, around 80% of which appear only once. Lysates of CMV-infected fibroblasts at around 10 ug/mL stimulated these cells. CD40L/CD69 double-negative CD45RO-high memory CD4+ T cells were collected. For these receptors, no antigen is known. The material was CD4+ T cells sorted from PBMCs after roughly 17-hour stimulation, obtained from a patient who received antiretroviral therapy. Every receptor here comes from an adult man with HIV who was CMV-seropositive.

This clone appeared a few times. The rearrangement joins TRBV2 to TRBJ2-1; 8 nucleotides align to TRBD2. J gave up 0 bases and V 8 bases, and 6 bases lay outside the gene matches. The CDR3 spans 15 residues. The germline gives CDR1 SNHLY, CDR2 FYNNEI. DNA of the CDR3: TGTGCCAGCGGCAGCGGGGGTTCCTCCTACAATGAGCAGTTCTTC. It yields the protein CASGSGGSSYNEQFF.

This clone was counted a single time. This rearrangement joins TRBV5-1 to TRBJ2-7, with TRBD1 identical over 7 bases. V shed 2 bases and J 2 bases; nucleotides not matched to a gene: 4. The CDR3 is 14 amino acids. Germline lookup yields CDR1 SGHRS and CDR2 YFSETQ. CDR3 coding DNA: TGCGCCAGCAGCTTCGGGACAGCAGCCTACGAGCAGTACTTC. Translation gives CASSFGTAAYEQYF.

This clone was recorded a few times. The rearrangement joins TRBV24-1 to TRBJ2-7, with 11 bases that match TRBD1. Germline V CDR1 and CDR2: KGHDR, SFDVKD. The J segment lost 3 bases and the V segment lost 2 bases, leaving 2 bases of the junction unmatched. CDR3 length equals 15 residues. The CDR3 reads CATSDSGTGGYEQYF. DNA for the CDR3: TGTGCCACCAGTGATTCCGGGACAGGGGGCTACGAGCAGTACTTC.

This chain uses TRBV7-6 with TRBJ2-3, with 9 bases identical to TRBD2. Germline-derived CDR1 and CDR2 are SGHVS and FNYEAQ. The CDR3 is 16 residues long. J lost 4 bases, V lost 5 bases, and 10 bases had no gene match. The CDR3 nucleotides are TGTGCCAGCAGCGTATCTGGCGGGGGGGCATCAGATACGCAGTATTTT. Its protein product is CASSVSGGGASDTQYF.

This clone was observed a single time. The chain recombines TRBV19 with TRBJ2-5, with TRBD1 identical over 8 bases. The CDR3 is 16 amino acids. Germline-derived CDR1 and CDR2 are LNHDA and SQIVND (reference sequence). With V trimmed by 3 bases and J by 0 bases, 6 bases remained unmatched. CDR3 nucleotide sequence: TGTGCCAGTAGTATGAGAGGACAGGGATACCAAGAGACCCAGTACTTC. Its translation: CASSMRGQGYQETQYF.

This clone turned up a few times. J is TRBJ2-7 and V is TRBV7-2; 11 positions match TRBD1. The germline V gene encodes CDR1 SGHTA and CDR2 FQGNSA. The CDR3 has 16 residues. V was pared by 1 base and J by 7 bases, with 9 bases of the junction left unmatched. The DNA for the CDR3 is TGTGCCAGCAGCTTAGTTGGTGGGACAGGGGGTGGGGAGCAGTACTTC. It codes for CASSLVGGTGGGEQYF. Variable domain in full (rest from reference TRBV7-2 and TRBJ2-7): GAGVSQSPSNKVTEKGKDVELRCDPISGHTALYWYRQSLGQGLEFLIYFQGNSAPDKSGLPSDRFSAERTGGSVSTLTIQRTQQEDSAVYLCASSLVGGTGGGEQYFGPGTRLTVT.

V and J are TRBV27 and TRBJ1-4; a weak D match, TRBD1 (5 bases). The CDR3 spans 14 residues. Germline loops: CDR1 MNHEY, CDR2 SMNVEV (reference sequence). Trimming stripped 4 bases from V and 7 bases from J, with 13 bases between. The CDR3 region is CASSYGGAGEKLFF. The CDR3 DNA sequence: TGTGCCAGCAGTTATGGTGGGGCGGGTGAAAAACTGTTTTTT.

There are a few counts of this clone. This rearrangement joins TRBV27 to TRBJ2-3; D not resolved. Between the trimmed V and J ends, which lost 5 bases and 8 bases, there was a span of 17 bases. Germline V gene lookup returns CDR1 MNHEY and CDR2 SMNVEV (reference sequence). The CDR3 runs 14 residues. The CDR3 is CASSPGPTHGTQYF. CDR3 coding DNA: TGTGCCAGCAGTCCCGGGCCCACCCATGGTACGCAGTATTTT.

CDR3 sequence reads: CASLSETVSQGYTF. DNA of the CDR3: TGTGCCAGCTTGTCCGAGACAGTATCACAGGGCTACACCTTC. This chain uses TRBV6-5 with TRBJ1-2; tentatively, D is TRBD1 (5 bases). The V end was cut by 8 bases, the J end by 8 bases, with 21 bases between. Per germline, CDR1 MNHEY and CDR2 SVGAGI. The CDR3 is made up of 14 amino acids.